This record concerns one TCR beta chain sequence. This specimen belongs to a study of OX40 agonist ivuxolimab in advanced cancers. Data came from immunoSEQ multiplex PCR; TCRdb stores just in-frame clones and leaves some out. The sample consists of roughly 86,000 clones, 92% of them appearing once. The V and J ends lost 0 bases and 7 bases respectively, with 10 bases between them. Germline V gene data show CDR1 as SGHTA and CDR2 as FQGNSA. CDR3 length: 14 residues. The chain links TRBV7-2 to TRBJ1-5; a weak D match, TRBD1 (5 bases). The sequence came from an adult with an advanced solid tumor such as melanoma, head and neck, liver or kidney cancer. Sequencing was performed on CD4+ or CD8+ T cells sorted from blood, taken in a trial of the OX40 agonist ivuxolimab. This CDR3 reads CASSLAGGQQPQHF. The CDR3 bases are TGTGCCAGCAGCTTAGCGGGGGGTCAACAGCCCCAGCATTTT.